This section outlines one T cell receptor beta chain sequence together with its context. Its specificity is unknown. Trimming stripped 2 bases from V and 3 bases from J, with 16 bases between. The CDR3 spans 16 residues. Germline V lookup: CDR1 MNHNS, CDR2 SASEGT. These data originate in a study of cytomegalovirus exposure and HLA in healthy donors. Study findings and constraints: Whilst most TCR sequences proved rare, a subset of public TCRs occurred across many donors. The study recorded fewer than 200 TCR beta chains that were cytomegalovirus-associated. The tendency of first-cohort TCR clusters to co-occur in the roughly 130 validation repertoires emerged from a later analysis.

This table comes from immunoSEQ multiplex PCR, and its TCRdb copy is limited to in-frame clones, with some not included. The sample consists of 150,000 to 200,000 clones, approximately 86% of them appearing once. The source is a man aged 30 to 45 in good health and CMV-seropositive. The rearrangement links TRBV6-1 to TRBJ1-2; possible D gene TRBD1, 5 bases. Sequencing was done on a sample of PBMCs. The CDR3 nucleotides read TGTGCCAGCAGTGAAAGAGGGGCAGGGAGGCACTATGGCTACACCTTC. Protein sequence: CASSERGAGRHYGYTF.